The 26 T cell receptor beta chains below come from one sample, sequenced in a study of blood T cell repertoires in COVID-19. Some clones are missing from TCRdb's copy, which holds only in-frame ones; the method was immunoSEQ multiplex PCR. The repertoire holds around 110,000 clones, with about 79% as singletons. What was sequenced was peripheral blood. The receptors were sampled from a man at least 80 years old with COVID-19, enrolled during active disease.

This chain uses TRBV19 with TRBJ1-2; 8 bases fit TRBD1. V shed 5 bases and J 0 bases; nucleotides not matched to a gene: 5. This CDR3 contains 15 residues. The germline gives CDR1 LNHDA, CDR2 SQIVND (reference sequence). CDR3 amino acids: CASSVPTGANYGYTF. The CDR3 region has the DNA TGTGCCAGTAGTGTACCGACAGGGGCTAACTATGGCTACACCTTC. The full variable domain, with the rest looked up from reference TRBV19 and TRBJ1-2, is DGGITQSPKYLFRKEGQNVTLSCEQNLNHDAMYWYRQDPGQGLRLIYYSQIVNDFQKGDIAEGYSVSREKKESFPLTVTSAQKNPTAFYLCASSVPTGANYGYTFGSGTRLTVV.

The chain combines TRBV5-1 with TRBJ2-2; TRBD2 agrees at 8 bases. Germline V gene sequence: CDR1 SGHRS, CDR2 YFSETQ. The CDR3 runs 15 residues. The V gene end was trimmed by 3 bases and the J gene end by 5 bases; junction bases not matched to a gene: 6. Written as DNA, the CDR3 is TGCGCCAGCAGCTGGGGGACTAGGGGAACCGGGGAGCTGTTTTTT. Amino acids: CASSWGTRGTGELFF.

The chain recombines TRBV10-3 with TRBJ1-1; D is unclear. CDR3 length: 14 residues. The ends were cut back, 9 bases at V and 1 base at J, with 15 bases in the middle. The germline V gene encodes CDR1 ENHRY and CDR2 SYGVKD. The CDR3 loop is CAISQEGSNTEAFF. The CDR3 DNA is TGTGCCATTTCGCAGGAGGGATCGAACACTGAAGCTTTCTTT.

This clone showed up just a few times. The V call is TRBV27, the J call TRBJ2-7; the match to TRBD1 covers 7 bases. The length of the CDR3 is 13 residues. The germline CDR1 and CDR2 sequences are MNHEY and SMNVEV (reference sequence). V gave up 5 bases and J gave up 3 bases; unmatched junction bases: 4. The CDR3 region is CASSPRQGYEQYF. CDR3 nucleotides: TGTGCCAGCAGTCCTCGACAGGGCTACGAGCAGTACTTC.

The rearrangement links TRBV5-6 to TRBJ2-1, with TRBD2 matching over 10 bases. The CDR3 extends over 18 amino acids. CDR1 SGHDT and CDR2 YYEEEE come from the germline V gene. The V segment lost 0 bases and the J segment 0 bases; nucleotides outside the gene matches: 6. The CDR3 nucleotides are TGTGCCAGCAGCTTGGACTTAGCGGGAGGCCTCTCCTACAATGAGCAGTTCTTC. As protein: CASSLDLAGGLSYNEQFF.

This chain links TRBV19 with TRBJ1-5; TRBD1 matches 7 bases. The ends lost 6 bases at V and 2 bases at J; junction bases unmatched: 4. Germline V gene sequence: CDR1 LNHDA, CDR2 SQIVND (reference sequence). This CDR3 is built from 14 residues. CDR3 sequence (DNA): TGTGCCAGTAGGGGAGGACAGGGCAATCAGCCCCAGCATTTT. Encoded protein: CASRGGQGNQPQHF.

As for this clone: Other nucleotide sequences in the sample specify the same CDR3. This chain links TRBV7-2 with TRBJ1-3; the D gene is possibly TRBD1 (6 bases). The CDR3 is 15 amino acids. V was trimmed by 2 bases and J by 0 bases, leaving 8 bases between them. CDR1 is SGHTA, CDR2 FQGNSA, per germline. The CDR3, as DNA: TGTGCCAGCAGCTTACAGGGGATCTCTGGAAACACCATATATTTT. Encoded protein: CASSLQGISGNTIYF.

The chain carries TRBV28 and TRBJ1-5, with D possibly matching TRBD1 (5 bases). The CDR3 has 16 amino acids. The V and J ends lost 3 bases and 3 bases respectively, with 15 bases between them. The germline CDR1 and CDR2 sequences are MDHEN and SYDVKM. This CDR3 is CASSLGGWGFNQPQHF. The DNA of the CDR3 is TGTGCCAGCAGTTTGGGGGGATGGGGCTTCAATCAGCCCCAGCATTTT.

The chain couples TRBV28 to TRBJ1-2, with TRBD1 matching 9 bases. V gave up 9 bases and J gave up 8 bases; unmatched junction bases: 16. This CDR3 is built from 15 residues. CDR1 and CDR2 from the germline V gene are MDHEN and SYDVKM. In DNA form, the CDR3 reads TGTGCCAGTTCCACCACAGGGGGCATGGTTATAGGCTACACCTTC. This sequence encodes CASSTTGGMVIGYTF.

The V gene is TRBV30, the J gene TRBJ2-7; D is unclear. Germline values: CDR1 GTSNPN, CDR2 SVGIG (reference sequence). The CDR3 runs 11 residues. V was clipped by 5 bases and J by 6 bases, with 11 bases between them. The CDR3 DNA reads TGTGCCTGGGGCGGTTCGGGCGAGCAGTACTTC. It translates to CAWGGSGEQYF.

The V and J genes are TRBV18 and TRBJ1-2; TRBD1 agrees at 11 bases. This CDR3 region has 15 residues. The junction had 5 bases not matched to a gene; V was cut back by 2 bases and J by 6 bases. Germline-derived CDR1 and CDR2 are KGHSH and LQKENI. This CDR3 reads CASSPSDRGRDGYTF. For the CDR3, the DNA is TGTGCCAGCTCACCATCGGACAGGGGGCGTGATGGCTACACCTTC.

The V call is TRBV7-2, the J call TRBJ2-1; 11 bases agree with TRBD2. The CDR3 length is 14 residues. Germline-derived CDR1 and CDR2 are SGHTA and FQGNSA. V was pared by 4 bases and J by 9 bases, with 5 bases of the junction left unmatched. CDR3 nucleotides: TGTGCCAGCAGCTACAAGGGACTAGCGGCTGAGCAGTTCTTC. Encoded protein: CASSYKGLAAEQFF. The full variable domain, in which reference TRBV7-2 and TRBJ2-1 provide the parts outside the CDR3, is GAGVSQSPSNKVTEKGKDVELRCDPISGHTALYWYRQSLGQGLEFLIYFQGNSAPDKSGLPSDRFSAERTGGSVSTLTIQRTQQEDSAVYLCASSYKGLAAEQFFGPGTRLTVL.

DNA for the CDR3: TGTGCCAGCAGCGTAGGGACTAACATGGGTCTAGGGGATGAGCAGTTCTTC. Amino acids: CASSVGTNMGLGDEQFF. The chain employs TRBV9 and TRBJ2-1; TRBD2 is a possible D gene (6 bases). Trimming left V 0 bases short and J 8 bases short, with 21 bases between. Germline V gene lookup returns CDR1 SGDLS and CDR2 YYNGEE. CDR3 length: 17 residues.

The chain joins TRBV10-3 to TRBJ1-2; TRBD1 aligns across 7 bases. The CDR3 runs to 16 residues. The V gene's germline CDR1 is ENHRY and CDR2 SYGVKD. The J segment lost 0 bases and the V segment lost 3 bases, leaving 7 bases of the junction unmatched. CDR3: CAISEGGALANYGYTF. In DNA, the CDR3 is TGTGCCATCAGTGAAGGGGGCGCATTAGCTAACTATGGCTACACCTTC.

The CDR3 spells CASSVTGINSYEQYF. The CDR3 nucleotides are TGTGCCAGCAGCGTAACAGGAATAAACTCCTACGAGCAGTACTTC. V usage is TRBV9 and J usage is TRBJ2-7; a weak D match, TRBD1 (5 bases). Germline V lookup: CDR1 SGDLS, CDR2 YYNGEE. Trimming took 1 base from V and 0 from J, leaving 11 bases between them. This CDR3 comprises 15 residues.

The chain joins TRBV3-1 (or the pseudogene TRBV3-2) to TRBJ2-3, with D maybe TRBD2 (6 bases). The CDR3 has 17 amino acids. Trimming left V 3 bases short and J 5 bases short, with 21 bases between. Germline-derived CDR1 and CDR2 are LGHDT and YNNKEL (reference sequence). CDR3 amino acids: CASSHDAAASVGDTQYF. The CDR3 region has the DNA TGTGCCAGCAGCCATGATGCGGCGGCTAGCGTCGGAGATACGCAGTATTTT.

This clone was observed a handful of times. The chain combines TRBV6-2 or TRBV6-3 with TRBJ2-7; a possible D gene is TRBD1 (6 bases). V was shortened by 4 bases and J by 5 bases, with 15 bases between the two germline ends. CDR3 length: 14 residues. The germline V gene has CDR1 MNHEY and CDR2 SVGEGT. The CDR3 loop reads CASSWRQGLDEQYF. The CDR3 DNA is TGTGCCAGCAGTTGGCGGCAGGGGCTAGACGAGCAGTACTTC.

CDR3 in amino acids: CASSLPDSQPQHF. CDR3 coding DNA: TGTGCCAGCAGCCTCCCCGACAGCCAGCCCCAGCATTTT. This chain links TRBV28 with TRBJ1-5; tentatively, D is TRBD1 (5 bases). CDR1 MDHEN and CDR2 SYDVKM come from the germline V gene. Trimming pared 6 bases from V and 7 bases from J, leaving 13 bases between. The CDR3 covers 13 residues.

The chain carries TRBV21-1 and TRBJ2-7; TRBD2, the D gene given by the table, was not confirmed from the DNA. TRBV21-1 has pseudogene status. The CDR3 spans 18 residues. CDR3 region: CASSKCEGETAQNYEQYF. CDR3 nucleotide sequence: TGTGCCAGCAGCAAATGCGAGGGTGAGACGGCCCAGAACTACGAGCAGTACTTC.

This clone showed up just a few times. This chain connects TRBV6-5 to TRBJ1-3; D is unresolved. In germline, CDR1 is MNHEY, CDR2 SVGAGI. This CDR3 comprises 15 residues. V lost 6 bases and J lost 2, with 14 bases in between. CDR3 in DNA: TGTGCCAGCAGCCTAGGCGGGAATGCTGGAAACACCATATATTTT. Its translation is CASSLGGNAGNTIYF.

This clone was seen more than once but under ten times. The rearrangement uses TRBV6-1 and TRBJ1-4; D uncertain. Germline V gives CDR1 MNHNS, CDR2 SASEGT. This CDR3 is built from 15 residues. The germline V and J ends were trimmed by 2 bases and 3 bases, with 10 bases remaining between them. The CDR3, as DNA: TGTGCCAGCAGTGAAAGGCTGGGCTCTAATGAAAAACTGTTTTTT. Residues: CASSERLGSNEKLFF.

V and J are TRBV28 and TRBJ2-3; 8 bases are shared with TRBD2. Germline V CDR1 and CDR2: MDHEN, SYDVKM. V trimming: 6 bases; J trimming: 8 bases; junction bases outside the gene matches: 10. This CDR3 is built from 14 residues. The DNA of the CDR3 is TGTGCCAGCAGCCCGGGAGGGCGGGAAGGTACGCAGTATTTT. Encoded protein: CASSPGGREGTQYF.

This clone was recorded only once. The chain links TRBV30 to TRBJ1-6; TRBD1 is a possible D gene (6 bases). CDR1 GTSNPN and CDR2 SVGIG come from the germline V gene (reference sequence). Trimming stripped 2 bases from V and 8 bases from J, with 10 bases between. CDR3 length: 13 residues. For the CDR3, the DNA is TGTGCCTGGAGTTACAGGGATGATTCACCCCTCCACTTT. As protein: CAWSYRDDSPLHF.

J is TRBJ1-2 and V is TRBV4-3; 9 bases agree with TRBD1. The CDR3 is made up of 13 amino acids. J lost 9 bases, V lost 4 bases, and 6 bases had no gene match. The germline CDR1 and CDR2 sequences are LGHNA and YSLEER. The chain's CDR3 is CASSRGQGRSYTF. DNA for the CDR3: TGCGCCAGCAGCCGGGGACAGGGTAGAAGCTACACCTTC.

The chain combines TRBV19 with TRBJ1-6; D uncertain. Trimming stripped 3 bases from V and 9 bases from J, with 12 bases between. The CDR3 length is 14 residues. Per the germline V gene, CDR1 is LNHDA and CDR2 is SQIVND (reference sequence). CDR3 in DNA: TGTGCCAGTAGTATTACCCAAGCAGGTTCACCCCTCCACTTT. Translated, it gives CASSITQAGSPLHF.

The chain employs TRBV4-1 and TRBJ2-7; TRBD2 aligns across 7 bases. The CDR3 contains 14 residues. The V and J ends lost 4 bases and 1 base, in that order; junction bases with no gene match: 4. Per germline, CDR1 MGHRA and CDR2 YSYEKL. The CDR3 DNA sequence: TGCGCCAGCAGCCTAGCGGGCGGATCCTACGAGCAGTACTTC. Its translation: CASSLAGGSYEQYF.